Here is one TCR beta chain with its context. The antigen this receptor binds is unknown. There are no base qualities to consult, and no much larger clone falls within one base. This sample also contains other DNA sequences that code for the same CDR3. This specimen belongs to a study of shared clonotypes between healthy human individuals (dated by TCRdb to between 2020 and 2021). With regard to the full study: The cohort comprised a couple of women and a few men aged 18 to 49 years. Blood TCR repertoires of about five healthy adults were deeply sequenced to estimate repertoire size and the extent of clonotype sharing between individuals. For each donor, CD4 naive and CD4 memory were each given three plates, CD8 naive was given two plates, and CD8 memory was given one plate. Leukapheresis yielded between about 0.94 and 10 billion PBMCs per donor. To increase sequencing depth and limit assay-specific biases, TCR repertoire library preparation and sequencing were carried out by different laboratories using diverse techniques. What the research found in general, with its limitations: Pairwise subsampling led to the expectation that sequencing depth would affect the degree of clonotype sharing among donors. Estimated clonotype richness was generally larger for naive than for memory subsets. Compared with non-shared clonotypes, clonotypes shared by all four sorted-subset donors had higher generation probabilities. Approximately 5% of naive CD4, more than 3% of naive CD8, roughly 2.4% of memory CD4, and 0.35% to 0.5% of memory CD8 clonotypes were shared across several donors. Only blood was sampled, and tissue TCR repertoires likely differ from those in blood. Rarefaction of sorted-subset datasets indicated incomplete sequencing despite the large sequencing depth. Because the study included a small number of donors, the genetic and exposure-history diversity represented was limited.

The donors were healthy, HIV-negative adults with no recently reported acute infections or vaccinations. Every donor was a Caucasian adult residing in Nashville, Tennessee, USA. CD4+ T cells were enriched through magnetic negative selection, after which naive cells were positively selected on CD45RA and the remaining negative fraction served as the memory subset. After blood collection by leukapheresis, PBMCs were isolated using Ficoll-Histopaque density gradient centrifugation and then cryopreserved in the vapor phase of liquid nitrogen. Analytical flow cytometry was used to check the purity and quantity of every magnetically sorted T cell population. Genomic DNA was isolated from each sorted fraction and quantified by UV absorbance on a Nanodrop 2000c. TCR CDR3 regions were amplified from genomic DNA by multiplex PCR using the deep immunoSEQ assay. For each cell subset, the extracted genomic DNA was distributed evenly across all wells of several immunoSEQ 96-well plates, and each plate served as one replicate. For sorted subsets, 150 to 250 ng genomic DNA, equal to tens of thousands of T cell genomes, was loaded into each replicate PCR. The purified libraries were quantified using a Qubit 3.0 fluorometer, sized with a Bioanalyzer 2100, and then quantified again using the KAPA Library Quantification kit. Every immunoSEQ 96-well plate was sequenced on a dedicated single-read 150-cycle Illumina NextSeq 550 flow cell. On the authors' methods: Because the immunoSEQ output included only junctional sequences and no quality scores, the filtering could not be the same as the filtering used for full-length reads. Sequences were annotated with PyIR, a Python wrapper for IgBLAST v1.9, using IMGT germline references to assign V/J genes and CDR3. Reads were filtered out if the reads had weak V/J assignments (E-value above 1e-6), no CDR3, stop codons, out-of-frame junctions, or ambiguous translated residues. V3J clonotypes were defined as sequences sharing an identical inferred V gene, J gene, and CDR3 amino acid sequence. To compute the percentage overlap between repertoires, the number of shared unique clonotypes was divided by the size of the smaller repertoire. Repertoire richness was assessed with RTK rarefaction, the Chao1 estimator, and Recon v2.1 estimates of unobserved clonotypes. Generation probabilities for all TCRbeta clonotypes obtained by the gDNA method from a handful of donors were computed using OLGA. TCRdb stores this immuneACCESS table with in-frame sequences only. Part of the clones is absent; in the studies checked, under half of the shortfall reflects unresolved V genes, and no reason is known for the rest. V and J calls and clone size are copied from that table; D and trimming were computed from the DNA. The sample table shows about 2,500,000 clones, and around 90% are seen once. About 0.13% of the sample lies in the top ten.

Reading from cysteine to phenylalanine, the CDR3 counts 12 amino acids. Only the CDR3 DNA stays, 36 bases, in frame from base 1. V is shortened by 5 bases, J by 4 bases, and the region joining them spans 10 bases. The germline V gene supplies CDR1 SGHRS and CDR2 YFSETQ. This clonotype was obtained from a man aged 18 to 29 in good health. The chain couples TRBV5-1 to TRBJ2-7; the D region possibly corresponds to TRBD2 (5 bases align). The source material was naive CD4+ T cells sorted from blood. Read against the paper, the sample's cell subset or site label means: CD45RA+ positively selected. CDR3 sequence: CASRTDSYEQYF. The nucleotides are TGCGCCAGCAGAACGGACTCTTACGAGCAGTACTTC.